This section outlines one TCR beta chain sequence together with its context. The data derive from a study of beta chain features in type 1 diabetes. This CDR3 has 14 amino acids. After removal of 2 bases from V and 6 bases from J, the junction contained 2 bases not matched to a gene. From germline, CDR1 is SGHTA and CDR2 FQGNSA. Reverse transcribing all isolated RNA meant expressed TCRB transcripts were sequenced. The method was immunoSEQ multiplex PCR; TCRdb's version includes in-frame clones alone and lacks a portion of them. The data hold approximately 250,000 clones, with over 12% observed a single time.

The chain recombines TRBV7-2 with TRBJ2-2; 8 nucleotides line up with TRBD2. Material: naive CD4+ T cells from blood. This clonotype originated in a woman in her 40s in good health. The CDR3 coding sequence is TGTGCCAGCAGCTTAAACGGGGGGGCCGGGGAGCTGTTTTTT. It codes for CASSLNGGAGELFF.